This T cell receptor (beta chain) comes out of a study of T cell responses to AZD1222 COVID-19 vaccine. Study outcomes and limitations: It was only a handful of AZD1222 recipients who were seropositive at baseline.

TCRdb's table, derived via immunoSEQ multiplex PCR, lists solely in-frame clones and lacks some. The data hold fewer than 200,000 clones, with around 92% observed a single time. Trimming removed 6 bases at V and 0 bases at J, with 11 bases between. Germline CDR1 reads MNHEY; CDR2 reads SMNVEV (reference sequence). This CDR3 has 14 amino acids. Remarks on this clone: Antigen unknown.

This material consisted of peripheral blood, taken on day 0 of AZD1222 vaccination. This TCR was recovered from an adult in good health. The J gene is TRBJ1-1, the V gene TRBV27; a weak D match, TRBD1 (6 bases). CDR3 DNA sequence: TGTGCCAGCAGCGGGGGCCCTTTGAACACTGAAGCTTTCTTT. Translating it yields CASSGGPLNTEAFF.